The 9 T cell receptor beta chains below were found in one sample sequenced in a study of blood T cell repertoires in COVID-19. TCRdb's copy holds only in-frame clones and misses some; the assay was immunoSEQ multiplex PCR. The sample has roughly 260,000 clones; around 87% are singletons. The sequencing input was peripheral blood. The receptor set was obtained from a woman in her forties or fifties with acute or convalescent COVID-19.

This chain joins TRBV7-8 and TRBJ1-5, with no clear D. Germline assignment: CDR1 SGHVS and CDR2 FQNEAQ. V shed 5 bases and J shed 0 bases, with 11 bases lying between them. The CDR3 spans 15 residues. This chain's CDR3 is CASSARQLSNQPQHF. CDR3 coding DNA: TGTGCCAGCAGCGCGAGGCAGCTTAGCAATCAGCCCCAGCATTTT.

This clone appeared a single time. The chain couples TRBV28 to TRBJ2-7; no firm D call. Trimming left V 8 bases short and J 3 bases short, with 17 bases between. Germline values: CDR1 MDHEN, CDR2 SYDVKM. The CDR3 is made up of 14 amino acids. CDR3 nucleotide sequence: TGTGCCAGCGGAGAACTATTTGGCGTCTACGAGCAGTACTTC. The encoded protein is CASGELFGVYEQYF.

J is TRBJ1-1 and V is TRBV7-8; 10 bases map to TRBD1. With V trimmed by 3 bases and J by 5 bases, 3 bases remained unmatched. The germline gives CDR1 SGHVS, CDR2 FQNEAQ. This CDR3 has 14 amino acids. DNA for the CDR3: TGTGCCAGCAGCTTGACAGGGGGCATGACTGAAGCTTTCTTT. This translates into CASSLTGGMTEAFF.

This sequence joins TRBV9 and TRBJ2-7; perhaps TRBD2 as D (6 bases). Per the germline V gene, CDR1 is SGDLS and CDR2 is YYNGEE. V was clipped by 0 bases and J by 1 base, with 8 bases between them. The CDR3 sequence is 14 residues long. The CDR3 bases are TGTGCCAGCAGCGTAGCCGGGAGATCCTACGAGCAGTACTTC. Translation gives CASSVAGRSYEQYF.

CDR3 coding DNA: TGCGCCAGCAGCAACACCGGGACAGGGGGAGGAGAGTATGGCTACACCTTC. Translating it yields CASSNTGTGGGEYGYTF. The rearrangement joins TRBV10-2 to TRBJ1-2; 11 nucleotides agree with TRBD1. The CDR3 contains 17 residues. Germline CDR1 reads WSHSY; CDR2 reads SAAADI. After removal of 6 bases from V and 5 bases from J, the junction contained 14 bases not matched to a gene.

V is TRBV7-8 and J is TRBJ2-2, with D tentatively TRBD2 (6 bases). The CDR3 runs 14 residues. Deletions cut 2 bases from V and 4 bases from J, with 8 bases between. Germline-derived CDR1 and CDR2 are SGHVS and FQNEAQ. This CDR3 is CASSLLRGTGELFF. The CDR3 nucleotides read TGTGCCAGCAGCTTATTGCGGGGCACCGGGGAGCTGTTTTTT.

The gene calls are TRBV28 and TRBJ1-4; the match to TRBD1 covers 7 bases. J gave up 6 bases and V 7 bases, and 8 bases lay outside the gene matches. The CDR3 totals 14 residues. Germline V gives CDR1 MDHEN, CDR2 SYDVKM. The DNA of the CDR3 is TGTGCCAGCACCTCCTTTGACAGGGATGAAAAACTGTTTTTT. Translation: CASTSFDRDEKLFF.

This clone was seen a single time. The V gene is TRBV6-5, the J gene TRBJ1-2; 10 nucleotides align to TRBD1. The CDR3 is made up of 15 amino acids. Germline V CDR1 and CDR2: MNHEY, SVGAGI. Trimming at V came to 5 bases and at J to 4 bases, leaving 7 bases not matched to a gene. For the CDR3, the DNA is TGTGCCAGCAGTCAACCGGGACAGGGGTTCTATGGCTACACCTTC. Encoded protein: CASSQPGQGFYGYTF.

V is TRBV6-5 and J is TRBJ1-1, with D possibly being TRBD1 (6 bases). The germline gives CDR1 MNHEY, CDR2 SVGAGI. Trimming pared 2 bases from V and 7 bases from J, leaving 11 bases between. This CDR3 comprises 13 residues. The CDR3 spells CASSYLGQSEAFF. In nucleotides, the CDR3 is TGTGCCAGCAGTTACCTCGGACAGAGTGAAGCTTTCTTT.